These 15 T cell receptor beta chains originate from one sample sequenced in a study of cytomegalovirus exposure and HLA in healthy donors. PCR primers comprised 60 Vbeta and 13 Jbeta primers. Assay used: immunoSEQ multiplex PCR; TCRdb lists only in-frame clones, some missing. The data contain about 160,000 clones, roughly 71% of them singletons. Sequencing used PBMCs. The receptor source for this set is a woman aged 45-59 years in good health and CMV-seropositive.

The V call is TRBV11-2, the J call TRBJ2-2; D gene uncertain. V gave up 5 bases and J gave up 11 bases, with 15 bases separating them. The CDR3 contains 13 residues. Germline V CDR1 and CDR2: SGHAT, FQNNGV. This chain's CDR3 is CASSHFGAVELFF. In nucleotides, the CDR3 is TGTGCCAGCAGCCACTTCGGAGCTGTAGAGCTGTTTTTT.

This clone was seen only a few times. The chain recombines TRBV10-1 with TRBJ2-7; tentatively, D is TRBD1 (5 bases). Germline lookup yields CDR1 WNHNN and CDR2 SYGVQD (reference sequence). With 3 bases removed from V and 2 bases from J, the gap between germline ends came to 8 bases. CDR3 size: 13 residues. The CDR3 is CASSDREPYEQYF. In DNA form, the CDR3 reads TGCGCCAGCAGTGACAGGGAACCCTACGAGCAGTACTTC.

The count of this clone is one. J is TRBJ2-3 and V is TRBV10-2; 9 nucleotides agree with TRBD2. The V segment lost 4 bases and the J segment 1 base; nucleotides outside the gene matches: 0. Germline CDR1 is WSHSY and CDR2 is SAAADI. The CDR3 has 14 amino acids. CDR3 coding DNA: TGCGCCAGCAGTGGACTAGCGGGCACAGATACGCAGTATTTT. As protein: CASSGLAGTDTQYF.

The J gene is TRBJ1-1, the V gene TRBV5-1, with D possibly being TRBD1 (5 bases). V shed 0 bases and J shed 10 bases, with 16 bases lying between them. The germline gives CDR1 SGHRS, CDR2 YFSETQ. This CDR3 contains 14 residues. CDR3 DNA sequence: TGCGCCAGCAGCTTGGCCGAGGCGGGGGATGGAGCTTTCTTT. It encodes CASSLAEAGDGAFF.

Note on this clone: A read error may produce the germline difference seen at one junction end. The J gene is TRBJ2-7, the V gene TRBV6-1, with 7 bases identical to TRBD1. The CDR3 loop spans 11 amino acids. CDR1 and CDR2 (germline): MNHNS, SASEGT. The chain's CDR3 is CASNWDSEQYF. The CDR3, as DNA: TGTGCGAGCAATTGGGACAGCGAGCAGTACTTC.

The chain links TRBV30 to TRBJ1-5; D possibly corresponds to TRBD1 (5 bases). The CDR3 has 14 residues. V lost 0 bases and J 7 bases, leaving 13 bases between the germline ends. Germline V CDR1 and CDR2: GTSNPN, SVGIG (reference sequence). The CDR3 sequence: CAWSVGGAGQPQHF. The CDR3 DNA is TGTGCCTGGAGTGTTGGAGGGGCAGGGCAGCCCCAGCATTTT.

About this clone itself: An end of the junction differs from the germline gene, which may be a read error. This chain links TRBV7-9 with TRBJ2-3; TRBD2 is a possible D gene (6 bases). Germline V gives CDR1 SEHNR, CDR2 FQNEAQ (reference sequence). This CDR3 comprises 14 residues. The CDR3 coding sequence is TGTGCCAGCACCTTAAGGGAGGACTCGGATACGCAGTATTTT. Its protein is CASTLREDSDTQYF.

This sequence joins TRBV7-7 and TRBJ2-5; maybe TRBD1 (5 bases). The germline CDR1 and CDR2 sequences are SSHAT and FNYEAQ (reference sequence). Deletions cut 3 bases from V and 3 bases from J, with 14 bases between. The CDR3 spans 15 residues. CDR3 loop: CASSLGLVGEETQYF. DNA of the CDR3: TGTGCCAGCAGCTTGGGGCTAGTGGGCGAAGAGACCCAGTACTTC.

The chain combines TRBV10-1 with TRBJ2-2; 11 positions agree with TRBD1. The trim removed 0 bases at V and 6 bases at J, leaving 6 bases unmatched. Germline V gives CDR1 WNHNN, CDR2 SYGVQD (reference sequence). The CDR3 spans 17 residues. In DNA form, the CDR3 reads TGCGCCAGCAGTGAGTCGGGGACAGGGGGTCGTTCCGGGGAGCTGTTTTTT. This gives the protein CASSESGTGGRSGELFF.

In this sample, this clone turned up a few times. This chain links TRBV5-8 with TRBJ1-5; 12 bases align to TRBD1. CDR1 is SGHTS and CDR2 is YDEGEE in the germline V gene. The CDR3 covers 16 residues. The V gene end was trimmed by 0 bases and the J gene end by 6 bases; junction bases not matched to a gene: 4. The CDR3 sequence is CASSLEGQGARQPQHF. The CDR3 nucleotides read TGTGCCAGCAGCTTGGAGGGACAGGGGGCCCGTCAGCCCCAGCATTTT.

The genes are TRBV5-1 and TRBJ2-4; TRBD1 is a possible D gene (6 bases). V lost 3 bases, J lost 7 bases, and 8 bases lay in between. The germline V gene encodes CDR1 SGHRS and CDR2 YFSETQ. The CDR3 length is 12 residues. CDR3 nucleotides: TGCGCCAGCAGCTCGCAGGGGAACATTCAGTACTTC. Translating gives CASSSQGNIQYF. The full variable domain, its missing parts supplied by reference TRBV5-1 and TRBJ2-4, is KAGVTQTPRYLIKTRGQQVTLSCSPISGHRSVSWYQQTPGQGLQFLFEYFSETQRNKGNFPGRFSGRQFSNSRSEMNVSTLELGDSALYLCASSSQGNIQYFGAGTRLSVL.

The genes are TRBV5-1 and TRBJ1-1; a weak D match, TRBD1 (5 bases). The CDR3 runs 12 residues. Trimming stripped 2 bases from V and 7 bases from J, with 9 bases between. The germline V gene encodes CDR1 SGHRS and CDR2 YFSETQ. CDR3 sequence reads: CASSLQGDEAFF. CDR3 sequence (DNA): TGCGCCAGCAGCTTACAAGGGGATGAAGCTTTCTTT.

The rearrangement joins TRBV4-2 to TRBJ2-2, with 11 bases that match TRBD2. The junction had 8 bases not matched to a gene; V was cut back by 1 base and J by 10 bases. CDR3 length: 16 amino acids. Germline CDR1 reads LGHNA; CDR2 reads YNFKEQ. CDR3 nucleotides: TGTGCCAGCAGCCAAGGCGAGTCACTAGCGGGGGCGGAGCTGTTTTTT. It translates to CASSQGESLAGAELFF.

A few counts support this clone. The chain joins TRBV7-3 to TRBJ1-1, with D maybe TRBD1 (5 bases). Germline V gives CDR1 SGHTA, CDR2 FQGTGA. The CDR3 has 13 amino acids. V was cut by 2 bases and J by 1 base, with 5 bases left in between. The CDR3: CASSLGQNTEAFF. The DNA of the CDR3 is TGTGCCAGCAGCTTAGGACAGAACACTGAAGCTTTCTTT. Full variable domain (missing parts from reference TRBV7-3 and TRBJ1-1): GAGVSQTPSNKVTEKGKYVELRCDPISGHTALYWYRQSLGQGPEFLIYFQGTGAADDSGLPNDRFFAVRPEGSVSTLKIQRTERGDSAVYLCASSLGQNTEAFFGQGTRLTVV.

The CDR3: CATSRPPGLGLGNGYTF. CDR3 DNA sequence: TGTGCCACCAGCAGACCCCCAGGGTTGGGGCTCGGCAATGGCTACACCTTC. V gene TRBV15 combines with J gene TRBJ1-2; possibly TRBD1 for D (5 bases). Per the germline V gene, CDR1 is LNHNV and CDR2 is YYDKDF (reference sequence). This CDR3 region has 17 residues. Trimming took 2 bases from V and 6 from J, leaving 22 bases between them.